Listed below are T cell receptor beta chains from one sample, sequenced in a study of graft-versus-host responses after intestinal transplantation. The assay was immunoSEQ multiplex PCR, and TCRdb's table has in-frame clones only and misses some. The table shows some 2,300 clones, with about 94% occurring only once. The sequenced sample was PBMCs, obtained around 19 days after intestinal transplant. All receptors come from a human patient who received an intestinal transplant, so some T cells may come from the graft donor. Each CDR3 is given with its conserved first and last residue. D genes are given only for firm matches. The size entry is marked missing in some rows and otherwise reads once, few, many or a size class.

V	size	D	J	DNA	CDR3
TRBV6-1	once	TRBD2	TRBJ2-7	TGTGCCAGCAGTGAAGGCTCTAGCGGGGCTGCCTACGAGCAGTACTTC	CASSEGSSGAAYEQYF
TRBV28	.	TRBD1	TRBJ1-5	TGTGCCAGCAGTTCTAACAGGGGGAGCAATCAGCCCCAGCATTTT	CASSSNRGSNQPQHF
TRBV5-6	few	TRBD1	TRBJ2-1	TGTGCCAGCAGCTTGGAAGGACAGGGATACAATGAGCAGTTCTTC	CASSLEGQGYNEQFF
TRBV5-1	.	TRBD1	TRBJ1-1	TGCGCCAGCAGCTTGGAGGTTCAGACAGGGACAGCTGAAGCTTTCTTT	CASSLEVQTGTAEAFF
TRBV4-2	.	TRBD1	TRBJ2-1	TGTGCCAGCGGCCTCGGGACAGGGGATAATGAGCAGTTCTTC	CASGLGTGDNEQFF
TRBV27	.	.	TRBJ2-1	TGTGCCAGCAGTTTTGCTGGAGCCCTCTACAATGAGCAGTTCTTC	CASSFAGALYNEQFF
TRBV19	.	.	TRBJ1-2	TGTGCCAGTAGTATAGATCGTGCGGGCGCAGCCGGCTACACCTTC	CASSIDRAGAAGYTF
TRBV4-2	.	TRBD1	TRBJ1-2	TGTGCCAGCAGCCCCGGACAGGGAGTCGACTATGGCTACACCTTC	CASSPGQGVDYGYTF
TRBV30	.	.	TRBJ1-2	TGTGCCTGGTCGGGGGGGAGGTTGGAGGGCTACACCTTC	CAWSGGRLEGYTF
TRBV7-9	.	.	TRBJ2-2	TGTGCCAGCAGCTTAGGACCCGGCGGAACCGGGGAGCTGTTTTTT	CASSLGPGGTGELFF
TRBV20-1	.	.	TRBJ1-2	TGCAGTGCTAGAGCCGGCTATGGCTACACCTTC	CSARAGYGYTF
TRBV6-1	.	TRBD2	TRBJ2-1	TGTACCGGGGGGGGGAGCTCCTACAATGAGCAGTTCTTC	CTGGGSSYNEQFF
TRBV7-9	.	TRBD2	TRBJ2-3	TGTGCCAGCAGCCTACCCTTAGCGGCGGGAGGGCCGGGAGATACGCAGTATTTT	CASSLPLAAGGPGDTQYF
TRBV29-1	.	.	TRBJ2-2	TGCAGCGGCGGCCTCGGGGGGAACACCGGGGAGCTGTTTTTT	CSGGLGGNTGELFF
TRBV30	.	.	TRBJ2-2	TGTGCCTGGAGTGTACTGGAGTTGGTGAACACCGGGGAGCTGTTTTTT	CAWSVLELVNTGELFF
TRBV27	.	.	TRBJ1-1	TGTGCCAGCAGTTTGAGGGAAAACACTGAAGCTTTCTTT	CASSLRENTEAFF
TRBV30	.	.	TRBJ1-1	TGTGCCTGGAGTGTCGGGGGGACTGAAGCTTTCTTT	CAWSVGGTEAFF
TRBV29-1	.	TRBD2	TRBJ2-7	TGCAGCGTACTTAGCGGGAGCAGAGGGGAGCAGTACTTC	CSVLSGSRGEQYF
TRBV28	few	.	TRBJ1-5	TGTGCCAGCAGTCCGTCCCGGCCCCAGCATTTT	CASSPSRPQHF
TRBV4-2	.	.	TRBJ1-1	TGTGCCAGCAGCCAAGGGACTTTGAACACTGAAGCTTTCTTT	CASSQGTLNTEAFF
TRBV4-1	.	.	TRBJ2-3	TGCGCCAGCAGCCAAAGTGACTACACAGATACGCAGTATTTT	CASSQSDYTDTQYF
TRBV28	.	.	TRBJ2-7	TGTGCCAGCAGTCCTACGTCCTACGAGCAGTACTTC	CASSPTSYEQYF